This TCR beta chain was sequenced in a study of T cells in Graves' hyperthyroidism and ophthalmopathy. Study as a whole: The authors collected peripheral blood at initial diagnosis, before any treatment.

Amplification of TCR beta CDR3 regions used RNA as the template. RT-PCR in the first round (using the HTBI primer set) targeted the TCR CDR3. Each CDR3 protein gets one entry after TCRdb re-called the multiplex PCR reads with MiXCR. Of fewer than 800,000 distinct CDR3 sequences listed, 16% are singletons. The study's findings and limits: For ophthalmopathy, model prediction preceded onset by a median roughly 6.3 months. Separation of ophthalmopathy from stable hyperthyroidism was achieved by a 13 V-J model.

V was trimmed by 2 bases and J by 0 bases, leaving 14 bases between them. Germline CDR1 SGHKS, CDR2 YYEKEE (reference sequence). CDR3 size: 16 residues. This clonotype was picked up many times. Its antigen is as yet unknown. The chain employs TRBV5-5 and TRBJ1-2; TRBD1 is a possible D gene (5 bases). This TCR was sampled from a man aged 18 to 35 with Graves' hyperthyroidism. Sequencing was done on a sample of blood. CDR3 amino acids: CASSFIRQGTNYGYTF. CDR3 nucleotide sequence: TGTGCCAGCAGCTTCATACGGCAGGGCACTAACTATGGCTACACCTTC.